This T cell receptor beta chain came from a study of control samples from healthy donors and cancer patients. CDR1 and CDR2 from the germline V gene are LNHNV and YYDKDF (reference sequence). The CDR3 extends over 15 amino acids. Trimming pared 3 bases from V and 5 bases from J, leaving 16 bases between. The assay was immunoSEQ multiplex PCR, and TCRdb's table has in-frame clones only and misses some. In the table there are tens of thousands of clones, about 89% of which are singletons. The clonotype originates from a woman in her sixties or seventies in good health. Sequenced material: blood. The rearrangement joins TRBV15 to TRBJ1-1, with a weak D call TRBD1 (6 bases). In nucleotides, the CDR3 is TGTGCCACCAGCAGGGGGGCGGGGGTGGGGACTGAAGCTTTCTTT. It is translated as CATSRGAGVGTEAFF.